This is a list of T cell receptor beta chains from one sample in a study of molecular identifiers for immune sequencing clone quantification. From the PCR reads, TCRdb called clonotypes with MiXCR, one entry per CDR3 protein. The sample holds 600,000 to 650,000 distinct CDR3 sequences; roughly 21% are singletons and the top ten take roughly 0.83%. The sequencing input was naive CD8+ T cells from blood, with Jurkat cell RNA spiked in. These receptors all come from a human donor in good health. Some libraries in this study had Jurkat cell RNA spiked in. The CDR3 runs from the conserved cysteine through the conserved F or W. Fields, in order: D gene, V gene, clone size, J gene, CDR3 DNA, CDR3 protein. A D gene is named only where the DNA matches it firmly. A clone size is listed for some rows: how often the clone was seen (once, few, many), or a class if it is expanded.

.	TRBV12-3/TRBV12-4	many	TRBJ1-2	TGTGCCAGCAGTTACGGGACAACCTATGGCTACACCTTC	CASSYGTTYGYTF
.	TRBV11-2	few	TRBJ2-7	TGTGCCAGCAGCCCGGGATGGGGAGGTCTGATCTACGAGCAGTACTTC	CASSPGWGGLIYEQYF
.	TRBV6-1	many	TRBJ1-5	TGTGCCAGCAGTCCGCTTGCAGGGGGCAATCAGCCCCAGCATTTT	CASSPLAGGNQPQHF
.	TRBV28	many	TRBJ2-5	TGTGCCAGCAGTCACGCCGGGGAGACCCAGTACTTC	CASSHAGETQYF
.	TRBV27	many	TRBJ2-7	TGTGCCAGCAGCTTGACAGGCCTTTACGAGCAGTACTTC	CASSLTGLYEQYF
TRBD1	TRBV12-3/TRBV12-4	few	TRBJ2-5	TGTGCCAGCAGTCCCAGGACAGGGGCGCAAGAGACCCAGTACTTC	CASSPRTGAQETQYF
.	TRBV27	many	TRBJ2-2	TGTGCCAGCAGTTTAGAGGTGGGGAAGCGAACCGGGGAGCTGTTTTTT	CASSLEVGKRTGELFF
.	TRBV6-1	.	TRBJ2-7	TGTGCCAGCAGTGAATACAATCTATGGCAGTACTTC	CASSEYNLWQYF
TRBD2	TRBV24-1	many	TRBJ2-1	TGTGCCACCAGTGATTTGCACGCGGGAGTTGGTGAGCAGTTCTTC	CATSDLHAGVGEQFF
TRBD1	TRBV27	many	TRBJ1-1	TGTGCCAGCAGTTCCAGGGGGATTACTGAAGCTTTCTTT	CASSSRGITEAFF
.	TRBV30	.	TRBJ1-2	TGTGCCTGGGACAGTCCCTATGGCTACACCTTC	CAWDSPYGYTF
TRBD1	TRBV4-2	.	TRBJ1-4	TGTGCCAGCAGCCACGGACAGGGGAGCGAAAAACTGTCTTTT	CASSHGQGSEKLSF
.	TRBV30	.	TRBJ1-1	TGTGCCTGGAGTGCTGGGCCTGCGGCTGAAGCTTTCTTT	CAWSAGPAAEAFF
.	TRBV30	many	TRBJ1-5	TGTGCCTGGAGTGACCTCTCAGCCTACAATCAGCCCCAGCATTTT	CAWSDLSAYNQPQHF
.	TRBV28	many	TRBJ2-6	TGTGCCAGCAGTTTTCGTGGCTCTGGGGCCAACGTCCTGACTTTC	CASSFRGSGANVLTF
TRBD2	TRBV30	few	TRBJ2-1	TGTGCCTGGGCGGGGGGCACTTCCTACAATGAGCAGTTCTTC	CAWAGGTSYNEQFF
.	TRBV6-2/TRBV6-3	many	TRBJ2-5	TGTGCCAGCAGCCCCTGGGAAGCGTTGGAGACCCAGTACTTC	CASSPWEALETQYF
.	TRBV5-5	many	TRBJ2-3	TGTGCCAGCAGCTTGGCGGTAGCCCGCACAGATACGCAGTATTTT	CASSLAVARTDTQYF
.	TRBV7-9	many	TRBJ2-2	TGTGCCAGCGACACTCCCGCAAGTACCGGGGAGCTGTTTTTT	CASDTPASTGELFF
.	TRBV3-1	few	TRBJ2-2	TGTGCCAGCAGCCAAGTTTTAGGGGAGCTGTTTTTT	CASSQVLGELFF
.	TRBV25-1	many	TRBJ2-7	TGTGCCAGCAGTGTCTCCGGGACCGCTTCCTACGAGCAGTACTTC	CASSVSGTASYEQYF
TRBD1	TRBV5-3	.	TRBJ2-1	TGTGCCAGCAGCTTCCGGGACAGCATTCACATGTACAATGGGCAGTTCTTC	CASSFRDSIHMYNGQFF
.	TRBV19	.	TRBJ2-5	TGTGCCAGTAGCAAAACAGGGACCCCATTTCTAGAGACCCAGTACTTC	CASSKTGTPFLETQYF
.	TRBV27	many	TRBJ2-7	TGTGCCAGCAGTTTATCGGGGGATGCCTACGAGCAGTACTTC	CASSLSGDAYEQYF
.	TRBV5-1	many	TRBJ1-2	TGCGCCAGCAGCTTAACGCCGGGACATCTGAATGGCTACACCTTC	CASSLTPGHLNGYTF
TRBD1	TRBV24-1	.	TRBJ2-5	TGTGCCACCAGTGATTTCCAGGGGGCGAGGACCCAGTACTTC	CATSDFQGARTQYF
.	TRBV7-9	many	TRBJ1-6	TGTGCCAGCAGCTTAGTAACAGATAGCTCCTATAATTCACCCCTCCACTTT	CASSLVTDSSYNSPLHF
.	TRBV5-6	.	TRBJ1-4	TGTGCCAGCAGCCCCAGAGGTCCAATTAAAAAACTGTTTTTT	CASSPRGPIKKLFF
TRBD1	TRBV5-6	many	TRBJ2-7	TGTGCCAGCAGCCTGGATGGCTGGACAGGGCCGTCCGAGCAGTACTTC	CASSLDGWTGPSEQYF
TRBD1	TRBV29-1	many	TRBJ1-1	TGCAGCGTGCCGGGACAGGGCATGAACACTGAAGCTTTCTTT	CSVPGQGMNTEAFF
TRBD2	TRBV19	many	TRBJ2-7	TGTGCCAGTAGTATCAGCGGGAGTTGGTACGAGCAGTACTTC	CASSISGSWYEQYF
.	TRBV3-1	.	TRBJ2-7	TGTGCCAGCAGCCAAGATCCCCCCTTTAGCAGAACCTCCTACGAGCAGTACTTC	CASSQDPPFSRTSYEQYF
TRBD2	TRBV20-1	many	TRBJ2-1	TGCAGTGCTAGTGCTAGCGGGAGGTGGAATGAGCAGTTCTTC	CSASASGRWNEQFF
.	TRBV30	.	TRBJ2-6	TGCGCCGGGACCGCTTTTTCTGGGGCCGACGTCCTGACTTTC	CAGTAFSGADVLTF
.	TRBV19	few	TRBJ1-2	TGTGCCAGTAGTACCGGGACAAACTACTATGGCTACACCTTC	CASSTGTNYYGYTF
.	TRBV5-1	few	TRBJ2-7	TGCGCCAGCAGGGTGGGCGGCCTCTCCTACGAGCAGTACTTC	CASRVGGLSYEQYF
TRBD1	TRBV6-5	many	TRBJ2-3	TGTGCCAGCAGTTACTCTTCAGGGGGCCTCTCAGATACGCAGTATTTT	CASSYSSGGLSDTQYF
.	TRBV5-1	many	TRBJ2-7	TGCGCCAGCAGCTTGGCCGATCTTACCTCCTACGAGCAGTACTTC	CASSLADLTSYEQYF
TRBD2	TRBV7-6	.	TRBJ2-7	TGTGCCAGCAGCTATATAGCGGGAGATGCGTACGAGCAGTACTTC	CASSYIAGDAYEQYF
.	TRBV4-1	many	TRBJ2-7	TGCGCCAGCAGCCAATCCAGGGTCGACGAGCAGTACTTC	CASSQSRVDEQYF